The rows below give T cell receptor beta chains drawn from one sample of a study of T cells in Graves' hyperthyroidism and ophthalmopathy. In TCRdb, the multiplex PCR reads were re-called with MiXCR into one record per CDR3 protein. The data show 500,000 to 600,000 distinct CDR3 sequences, approximately 20% seen once. The sample was blood. These receptors originate from a man between 35 and 55 years old with Graves' ophthalmopathy. CDR3s include the opening cysteine and the closing phenylalanine or tryptophan. Fields, in order: D gene, clone size, J gene, V gene, CDR3 protein, CDR3 DNA. D genes are given only for firm matches. Clone size appears in some rows only: once, few, many, or a class for an expanded clone.

d_gene: TRBD2; abundance: NA; j_gene: TRBJ2-1; v_gene: TRBV29-1; CDR3aa: CSVESWLAGYNEQFF; CDR3nt: TGCAGCGTTGAGTCTTGGCTAGCGGGGTACAATGAGCAGTTCTTC
d_gene: NA; abundance: few; j_gene: TRBJ2-1; v_gene: TRBV5-1; CDR3aa: CASSLTINEQFF; CDR3nt: TGCGCCAGCAGCTTAACGATCAATGAGCAGTTCTTC
d_gene: NA; abundance: NA; j_gene: TRBJ2-5; v_gene: TRBV19; CDR3aa: CASSAVQETQYF; CDR3nt: TGTGCCAGTAGTGCCGTCCAAGAGACCCAGTACTTC
d_gene: NA; abundance: NA; j_gene: TRBJ2-3; v_gene: TRBV5-4; CDR3aa: CASSSPPPDTQYF; CDR3nt: TGTGCCAGCAGCTCCCCTCCCCCGGATACGCAGTATTTT
d_gene: NA; abundance: many; j_gene: TRBJ2-5; v_gene: TRBV7-9; CDR3aa: CASSSLGQSQETQYF; CDR3nt: TGTGCCAGCAGCTCCCTCGGACAGAGCCAAGAGACCCAGTACTTC
d_gene: NA; abundance: once; j_gene: TRBJ1-3; v_gene: TRBV11-2; CDR3aa: CASSLGIGTLGNTIYF; CDR3nt: TGTGCCAGCAGCTTAGGCATCGGGACACTAGGAAACACCATATATTTT
d_gene: TRBD2; abundance: NA; j_gene: TRBJ2-5; v_gene: TRBV15; CDR3aa: CATRWGSGLGKETQYF; CDR3nt: TGTGCCACCAGGTGGGGTAGCGGGCTGGGAAAAGAGACCCAGTACTTC
d_gene: NA; abundance: NA; j_gene: TRBJ1-5; v_gene: TRBV20-1; CDR3aa: CSARDRTAGTQHF; CDR3nt: TGCAGTGCTAGAGATCGGACAGCCGGGACCCAGCATTTT
d_gene: NA; abundance: NA; j_gene: TRBJ1-1; v_gene: TRBV10-3; CDR3aa: CAITWGKDTEAFF; CDR3nt: TGTGCCATCACCTGGGGCAAGGACACTGAAGCTTTCTTT
d_gene: TRBD2; abundance: many; j_gene: TRBJ2-5; v_gene: TRBV12-3/TRBV12-4; CDR3aa: CASSMSGRTETQYF; CDR3nt: TGTGCCAGCAGTATGAGCGGGAGGACGGAGACCCAGTACTTC
d_gene: NA; abundance: few; j_gene: TRBJ1-1; v_gene: TRBV6-1; CDR3aa: CAADGPVGAEAFF; CDR3nt: TGTGCCGCTGACGGCCCGGTCGGGGCTGAAGCTTTCTTT
d_gene: NA; abundance: NA; j_gene: TRBJ1-2; v_gene: TRBV10-3; CDR3aa: CAISERQGIGYTF; CDR3nt: TGTGCCATCAGTGAAAGGCAGGGGATAGGCTACACCTTC
d_gene: TRBD1; abundance: NA; j_gene: TRBJ2-3; v_gene: TRBV20-1; CDR3aa: CSARPGTGASDTQYF; CDR3nt: TGCAGTGCCCGTCCCGGGACAGGCGCGTCAGATACGCAGTATTTT
d_gene: NA; abundance: few; j_gene: TRBJ2-1; v_gene: TRBV12-3/TRBV12-4; CDR3aa: CASSLSGADYNEQFF; CDR3nt: TGTGCCAGCAGTTTATCCGGGGCCGATTACAATGAGCAGTTCTTC
d_gene: NA; abundance: many; j_gene: TRBJ2-2; v_gene: TRBV11-3; CDR3aa: CASSSTQIPTGELFF; CDR3nt: TGTGCCAGCAGCTCAACGCAGATTCCAACCGGGGAGCTGTTTTTT
d_gene: NA; abundance: NA; j_gene: TRBJ2-1; v_gene: TRBV27; CDR3aa: CASSSQGFRWFF; CDR3nt: TGTGCCAGCAGTTCACAGGGTTTTCGATGGTTCTTC
d_gene: TRBD2; abundance: many; j_gene: TRBJ2-7; v_gene: TRBV2; CDR3aa: CASDSGGTHYEQYF; CDR3nt: TGTGCCAGTGATAGCGGGGGTACACACTACGAGCAGTACTTC
d_gene: NA; abundance: NA; j_gene: TRBJ1-6; v_gene: TRBV5-1; CDR3aa: CASSFKAESPLHF; CDR3nt: TGCGCCAGCAGCTTTAAAGCTGAGTCACCCCTCCACTTT
d_gene: NA; abundance: NA; j_gene: TRBJ2-3; v_gene: TRBV27; CDR3aa: CASSLASKDTQYF; CDR3nt: TGTGCCAGCAGTTTAGCTAGCAAAGATACGCAGTATTTT
d_gene: NA; abundance: few; j_gene: TRBJ1-5; v_gene: TRBV6-1; CDR3aa: CASSEAPGARQPQHF; CDR3nt: TGTGCCAGCAGTGAAGCGCCGGGGGCGAGACAGCCCCAGCATTTT
d_gene: NA; abundance: few; j_gene: TRBJ2-2; v_gene: TRBV10-2; CDR3aa: CASSEQGNGELFF; CDR3nt: TGCGCCAGCAGTGAGCAGGGCAACGGGGAGCTGTTTTTT
d_gene: NA; abundance: many; j_gene: TRBJ2-2; v_gene: TRBV7-2; CDR3aa: CASSINTGELFF; CDR3nt: TGTGCCAGCAGCATAAACACCGGGGAGCTGTTTTTT
d_gene: TRBD2; abundance: NA; j_gene: TRBJ2-7; v_gene: TRBV27; CDR3aa: CASSPGLAGNEQYF; CDR3nt: TGTGCCAGCAGTCCGGGACTAGCGGGAAACGAGCAGTACTTC
d_gene: TRBD1; abundance: NA; j_gene: TRBJ2-5; v_gene: TRBV6-5; CDR3aa: CASSYRGQGARETQYF; CDR3nt: TGTGCCAGCAGTTACCGGGGTCAGGGGGCTCGGGAGACCCAGTACTTC
d_gene: NA; abundance: many; j_gene: TRBJ2-3; v_gene: TRBV3-1; CDR3aa: CASSQGNPITDTQYF; CDR3nt: TGTGCCAGCAGCCAAGGGAACCCTATCACAGATACGCAGTATTTT
d_gene: NA; abundance: few; j_gene: TRBJ1-1; v_gene: TRBV5-1; CDR3aa: CASSPTRLDRAFF; CDR3nt: TGCGCCAGCAGCCCCACCCGGTTAGATCGAGCTTTCTTT
d_gene: TRBD2; abundance: NA; j_gene: TRBJ2-1; v_gene: TRBV7-2; CDR3aa: CASRELWLAGNNEQFF; CDR3nt: TGTGCCAGCAGGGAGCTATGGCTAGCGGGAAATAATGAGCAGTTCTTC
d_gene: TRBD1; abundance: few; j_gene: TRBJ1-6; v_gene: TRBV25-1; CDR3aa: CASSERGTGVSPLHF; CDR3nt: TGTGCCAGCAGTGAAAGGGGGACAGGGGTCTCACCCCTCCACTTT
d_gene: NA; abundance: many; j_gene: TRBJ2-7; v_gene: TRBV6-1; CDR3aa: CASSEGVLYEQYF; CDR3nt: TGTGCCAGCAGTGAAGGGGTCCTCTACGAGCAGTACTTC
d_gene: NA; abundance: few; j_gene: TRBJ2-1; v_gene: TRBV7-3; CDR3aa: CASSMPGLHNEQFF; CDR3nt: TGTGCCAGCAGCATGCCCGGGCTACACAATGAGCAGTTCTTC